Presented here are 30 T cell receptor beta chains from one specimen sequenced in a study of blood T cell repertoires in COVID-19. Only in-frame clones appear in the TCRdb table, and some are missing; sequencing was by immunoSEQ multiplex PCR. The sample holds 230,000 or so clones, 65% to 90% seen once. The sample comprised peripheral blood. All receptors derive from a woman aged 35 to 49 who had recovered from COVID-19.

This sequence joins TRBV4-3 and TRBJ1-2; TRBD1 agrees at 12 bases. Per the germline V gene, CDR1 is LGHNA and CDR2 is YSLEER. V trimming: 3 bases; J trimming: 8 bases; junction bases outside the gene matches: 19. This CDR3 is built from 19 residues. The CDR3 sequence: CASSQAGTGGSDALEGYTF. Here the CDR3 DNA reads TGCGCCAGCAGCCAGGCCGGGACAGGGGGCTCTGATGCGCTTGAGGGCTACACCTTC.

This chain uses TRBV9 with TRBJ1-1; 7 positions match TRBD1. Germline loops: CDR1 SGDLS, CDR2 YYNGEE. V gave up 2 bases and J gave up 5 bases; unmatched junction bases: 6. This CDR3 spans 14 amino acids. In DNA form, the CDR3 reads TGTGCCAGCAGCGTCACAGGGGAGGTAACTGAAGCTTTCTTT. Protein product: CASSVTGEVTEAFF.

The chain's CDR3 is CASSQFNPIQGRPLINEKLFF. The CDR3 bases are TGCGCCAGCAGTCAATTCAACCCAATACAGGGGCGACCGCTGATTAATGAAAAACTGTTTTTT. This chain links TRBV23-1 with TRBJ1-4; 7 bases line up with TRBD1. TRBV23-1 is filed as an ORF, its function uncertain. The CDR3 length is 21 residues. The V and J ends lost 1 base and 4 bases, in that order; junction bases with no gene match: 21.

CDR3 residues: CASSSGAGGGYEQYF. The CDR3 DNA sequence: TGTGCCAGTTCATCCGGGGCAGGGGGCGGTTACGAGCAGTACTTC. V usage is TRBV28 and J usage is TRBJ2-7; 8 bases line up with TRBD1. The V gene end was trimmed by 9 bases and the J gene end by 4 bases; junction bases not matched to a gene: 14. Germline CDR1 MDHEN, CDR2 SYDVKM. The CDR3 loop spans 15 amino acids.

This clone was seen a single time. The CDR3 DNA follows: TGTGCCAGCAGCCAGGGGACGCGATCCGACACTGAAGCTTTCTTT. Encoded protein: CASSQGTRSDTEAFF. V usage is TRBV9 and J usage is TRBJ1-1, with a weak D call TRBD1 (6 bases). This CDR3 comprises 15 residues. From germline, CDR1 is SGDLS and CDR2 YYNGEE. V dropped 4 bases and J dropped 3 bases, with 16 bases sitting between them. Supplemented by reference TRBV9 and TRBJ1-1, the full variable domain reads DSGVTQTPKHLITATGQRVTLRCSPRSGDLSVYWYQQSLDQGLQFLIQYYNGEERAKGNILERFSAQQFPDLHSELNLSSLELGDSALYFCASSQGTRSDTEAFFGQGTRLTVV.

The chain uses TRBV12-3 or TRBV12-4 and TRBJ1-2; D remains unclear. The CDR3 totals 13 residues. The V and J ends lost 3 bases and 5 bases respectively, with 10 bases between them. In DNA form, the CDR3 reads TGTGCCAGCAGTTTTTCCTTCTTGTATGGCTACACCTTC. The encoded protein is CASSFSFLYGYTF.

As to this clone: In this CDR3 the conserved last residue, phenylalanine or tryptophan, is missing, so a read error is likely. The DNA is omitted, as the CDR3 cannot be located on it reliably, and the CDR3 follows TCRdb's listing. V usage is TRBV5-1 and J usage is TRBJ1-2. The CDR3 extends over 13 residues, inclusive of both ends. CDR1 and CDR2 (germline): SGHRS, YFSETQ. CDR3 sequence reads: CASSDSGTRPPSV.

The gene calls are TRBV30 and TRBJ2-5, with D unresolved. This CDR3 has 13 amino acids. V was trimmed by 4 bases and J by 2 bases, leaving 11 bases between them. Germline V gene lookup returns CDR1 GTSNPN and CDR2 SVGIG (reference sequence). CDR3 sequence reads: CAWTPGGQETQYF. CDR3 bases: TGTGCCTGGACTCCTGGCGGACAAGAGACCCAGTACTTC.

This chain joins TRBV28 and TRBJ1-2, with D uncertain. The germline gives CDR1 MDHEN, CDR2 SYDVKM. The CDR3 is made up of 14 amino acids. Trimming took off 1 base at V and 0 bases at J, with 6 bases between the two ends. The CDR3 region has the DNA TGTGCCAGCAGTTTATACAGCCCTAACTATGGCTACACCTTC. As protein: CASSLYSPNYGYTF.

The chain uses TRBV11-2 and TRBJ2-2, with a possible D match to TRBD2 (6 bases). Germline CDR1 SGHAT, CDR2 FQNNGV. V lost 1 base to trimming and J lost 1 base, with 7 bases between them. The CDR3 runs 15 residues. CDR3 protein: CASSLAGGNTGELFF. As DNA, the CDR3 is TGTGCCAGCAGCTTAGCCGGGGGGAACACCGGGGAGCTGTTTTTT.

This rearrangement joins TRBV5-5 to TRBJ2-3; D is ambiguous. The CDR3 spans 12 residues. CDR1 is SGHKS, CDR2 YYEKEE, per germline (reference sequence). V dropped 2 bases and J dropped 5 bases, with 6 bases sitting between them. The CDR3 DNA reads as TGTGCCAGCAGCTTCAGTGGAGATACGCAGTATTTT. Translating gives CASSFSGDTQYF.

The chain is built from TRBV5-6 and TRBJ1-2; D remains unclear. Trimming left V 4 bases short and J 4 bases short, with 8 bases between. Germline values: CDR1 SGHDT, CDR2 YYEEEE. This CDR3 is built from 12 residues. CDR3 coding DNA: TGTGCCAGCAGCGTTACAGCCTATGGCTACACCTTC. It translates to CASSVTAYGYTF. Using reference TRBV5-6 and TRBJ1-2 for the parts outside the CDR3, the full variable domain is DAGVTQSPTHLIKTRGQQVTLRCSPKSGHDTVSWYQQALGQGPQFIFQYYEEEERQRGNFPDRFSGHQFPNYSSELNVNALLLGDSALYLCASSVTAYGYTFGSGTRLTVV.

This chain links TRBV27 with TRBJ2-4, with D possibly being TRBD2 (6 bases). CDR3 length: 14 amino acids. Between the trimmed V and J ends, which lost 3 bases and 7 bases, there was a span of 13 bases. Germline values: CDR1 MNHEY, CDR2 SMNVEV (reference sequence). This CDR3 is CASSFRGTLNIQYF. For the CDR3, the DNA is TGTGCCAGCAGTTTTCGGGGGACGTTGAACATTCAGTACTTC.

The chain uses TRBV7-2 and TRBJ1-1, with D hard to call. The CDR3 covers 14 residues. Looked up from germline, CDR1 is SGHTA and CDR2 is FQGNSA. The germline V and J ends were trimmed by 1 base and 1 base, with 7 bases remaining between them. The CDR3 here is CASSLVIRNTEAFF. CDR3 DNA sequence: TGTGCCAGCAGCTTAGTAATTAGGAACACTGAAGCTTTCTTT.

This clone was counted once. The chain employs TRBV28 and TRBJ2-1; 9 bases line up with TRBD2. The trim removed 6 bases at V and 10 bases at J, leaving 10 bases unmatched. CDR1 is MDHEN, CDR2 SYDVKM, per germline. The length of the CDR3 is 14 residues. CDR3 in DNA: TGTGCCAGCAGCCCGGGACTAGCTCCCAAAGAGCAGTTCTTC. The encoded protein is CASSPGLAPKEQFF. Combining the CDR3 with reference TRBV28 and TRBJ2-1 gives the whole variable domain DVKVTQSSRYLVKRTGEKVFLECVQDMDHENMFWYRQDPGLGLRLIYFSYDVKMKEKGDIPEGYSVSREKKERFSLILESASTNQTSMYLCASSPGLAPKEQFFGPGTRLTVL.

This clone was recorded only once. The CDR3 nucleotides are TGTGCCAGCAGTTACCCCCGGGGGGAGGGAAACTATGGCTACACCTTC. Its protein product is CASSYPRGEGNYGYTF. The chain has TRBV6-5 and TRBJ1-2; maybe TRBD1 (5 bases). The V and J ends lost 2 bases and 2 bases respectively, with 15 bases between them. This CDR3 comprises 16 residues. CDR1 MNHEY and CDR2 SVGAGI come from the germline V gene.

The chain carries TRBV19 and TRBJ1-1; D is perhaps TRBD1 (6 bases). Germline V gene data show CDR1 as LNHDA and CDR2 as SQIVND (reference sequence). The V gene lost 8 bases and the J gene lost 1 base, with 26 bases spanning the gap. The CDR3 spans 18 residues. This chain's CDR3 is CASLPSYSRRTENTEAFF. The CDR3 coding sequence is TGTGCCAGTCTTCCCTCTTACTCCCGGAGGACAGAGAACACTGAAGCTTTCTTT. The full variable domain, with the rest looked up from reference TRBV19 and TRBJ1-1, is DGGITQSPKYLFRKEGQNVTLSCEQNLNHDAMYWYRQDPGQGLRLIYYSQIVNDFQKGDIAEGYSVSREKKESFPLTVTSAQKNPTAFYLCASLPSYSRRTENTEAFFGQGTRLTVV.

This chain connects TRBV29-1 to TRBJ2-5; 9 bases are shared with TRBD2. Per the germline V gene, CDR1 is SQVTM and CDR2 is ANQGSEA. The V gene end was trimmed by 4 bases and the J gene end by 6 bases; junction bases not matched to a gene: 9. CDR3 length: 14 amino acids. CDR3: CSVAPSGVGKTQYF. DNA for the CDR3: TGCAGCGTTGCCCCTAGCGGGGTAGGAAAGACCCAGTACTTC.

J is TRBJ1-1 and V is TRBV18; the match to TRBD1 covers 7 bases. The CDR3 consists of 14 residues. Germline assignment: CDR1 KGHSH and CDR2 LQKENI. The V segment lost 2 bases and the J segment 7 bases; nucleotides outside the gene matches: 7. In DNA, the CDR3 is TGTGCCAGCTCACCAGAAATTGACAGGGTTGAAGCTTTCTTT. Its protein product is CASSPEIDRVEAFF.

This clone was seen more than once but under ten times. The chain uses TRBV30 and TRBJ1-5, with no clear D. Trimming stripped 2 bases from V and 0 bases from J, with 8 bases between. The germline V gene encodes CDR1 GTSNPN and CDR2 SVGIG (reference sequence). The CDR3 length is 14 residues. CDR3 DNA: TGTGCCTGGAGTCCCGGGTATAGCAATCAGCCCCAGCATTTT. This gives the protein CAWSPGYSNQPQHF.

The chain uses TRBV10-3 and TRBJ2-7; 7 nucleotides match TRBD1. This CDR3 comprises 14 residues. Germline V CDR1 and CDR2: ENHRY, SYGVKD. With 4 bases clipped from V and 3 bases from J, the junction kept 6 bases outside the gene matches. Here the CDR3 DNA reads TGTGCCATCAGTGGACAGGGAGAAAACTACGAGCAGTACTTC. Translating it yields CAISGQGENYEQYF.

This clone was detected only a few times. This chain connects TRBV19 to TRBJ2-3, with 8 bases that match TRBD1. This CDR3 region has 13 residues. The germline gives CDR1 LNHDA, CDR2 SQIVND (reference sequence). J gave up 7 bases and V 7 bases, and 7 bases lay outside the gene matches. CDR3 residues: CASKGPGGHTQYF. CDR3 bases: TGTGCCAGTAAGGGGCCAGGGGGCCATACGCAGTATTTT.

The V and J genes are TRBV6-5 and TRBJ2-3, with 9 bases that match TRBD1. The germline CDR1 and CDR2 sequences are MNHEY and SVGAGI. V lost 0 bases to trimming and J lost 4 bases; unmatched junction nucleotides: 5. The CDR3 has 16 amino acids. The CDR3 DNA reads as TGTGCCAGCAGTTACTCGGTACAGGGGGCGGCAGATACGCAGTATTTT. Encoded protein: CASSYSVQGAADTQYF.

The chain is built from TRBV5-1 and TRBJ2-5; 8 nucleotides line up with TRBD1. The CDR3 covers 16 residues. V lost 5 bases, J lost 2 bases, and 11 bases stayed unmatched. Germline V gene lookup returns CDR1 SGHRS and CDR2 YFSETQ. The CDR3 region is CASSFFGTGPQETQYF. The CDR3 region has the DNA TGCGCCAGCAGTTTTTTTGGGACAGGCCCGCAAGAGACCCAGTACTTC.

The chain recombines TRBV5-4 with TRBJ1-6; the D gene is possibly TRBD1 (6 bases). Germline loops: CDR1 SGHNT, CDR2 YYREEE (reference sequence). V was pared by 7 bases and J by 5 bases, with 13 bases between. The CDR3 covers 14 residues. The CDR3 region has the DNA TGTGCCAGCCGCCAACAGGGAGATAATTCACCCCTCCACTTT. It codes for CASRQQGDNSPLHF.

The chain carries TRBV5-1 and TRBJ2-7; 8 bases line up with TRBD1. J lost 4 bases, V lost 4 bases, and 1 base had no gene match. The CDR3 sequence is 12 residues long. Germline CDR1 is SGHRS and CDR2 is YFSETQ. DNA for the CDR3: TGCGCCAGCAGCGGACAGGGATACGAGCAGTACTTC. It specifies CASSGQGYEQYF.

The chain employs TRBV5-1 and TRBJ1-2; D is unclear. This CDR3 is 14 amino acids long. V lost 0 bases to trimming and J lost 2 bases, with 8 bases between them. Germline V CDR1 and CDR2: SGHRS, YFSETQ. As DNA, the CDR3 is TGCGCCAGCAGCTTGGGGACTTACAACTATGGCTACACCTTC. It translates to CASSLGTYNYGYTF.

The chain joins TRBV28 to TRBJ2-4, with 8 nucleotides matching TRBD2. The CDR3 is 16 amino acids. V lost 3 bases and J lost 4; bases outside the gene matches: 8. CDR1 and CDR2 (germline): MDHEN, SYDVKM. CDR3 coding DNA: TGTGCCAGCAGTTTGCTAGCGGGTCTAGGGAAAAACATTCAGTACTTC. It is translated as CASSLLAGLGKNIQYF.

CDR3: CASSAFNRGPDTQYF. The DNA for the CDR3 is TGTGCCAGCAGTGCTTTCAATAGGGGTCCAGATACGCAGTATTTT. The chain joins TRBV25-1 to TRBJ2-3; perhaps TRBD1 as D (5 bases). V was clipped by 4 bases and J by 4 bases, with 15 bases between them. Per the germline V gene, CDR1 is MGHDK and CDR2 is SYGVNS. This CDR3 contains 15 residues.

The chain carries TRBV12-5 and TRBJ2-7; 7 bases fit TRBD1. Germline CDR1 reads LGHNT; CDR2 reads FRNRAP. This CDR3 region has 17 residues. V gave up 6 bases and J gave up 4 bases; unmatched junction bases: 18. CDR3 sequence (DNA): TGTGCTAGTGGCAAAATCCTACGGAACAGGGGTCCTTACGAGCAGTACTTC. This codes for CASGKILRNRGPYEQYF.